The clone carrying this T cell receptor beta chain has only a few counts. The antigen is not known. The CDR3 runs to 16 residues. The germline gives CDR1 SGHTA, CDR2 FQGNSA. Trimming left V 1 base short and J 5 bases short, with 14 bases between. The data belong to a study of T cells in Graves' hyperthyroidism and ophthalmopathy. General observations from the study: In validation, the model predicted ophthalmopathy. These predictions came a median about 6.5 months before onset. Blood also contained most expanded thyroid clonotypes above 0.001.

The investigators amplified TCR beta CDR3 regions from RNA transcripts. TCR CDR3 regions were first amplified by RT-PCR with HTBI primers. TCRdb re-derived calls from the multiplex PCR reads in MiXCR, one entry per CDR3 protein. Here the sample spans some 690,000 distinct CDR3 sequences, 17% being singletons. J is TRBJ2-2 and V is TRBV7-2; no clear D. The sample consisted of blood. The sequence was obtained from a man aged 45-60 years with Graves' hyperthyroidism. CDR3 in DNA: TGTGCCAGCAGCTTAGGGAGTACAAGTGTTACCGGGGAGCTGTTTTTT. Protein product: CASSLGSTSVTGELFF.